These 6 T cell receptor beta chains came from one sample sequenced in a study of neoadjuvant anti-PD-1 for oral cavity cancer. Sequencing used immunoSEQ multiplex PCR; TCRdb keeps in-frame clones, though not all of them. Of under 13,000 clones in the sample, approximately 52% are singletons; the top ten hold roughly 29%. The material was tumor tissue, obtained before nivolumab (anti-PD-1) treatment. These TCRs come from a person aged 35-80 years with oral cavity squamous cell carcinoma.

The genes are TRBV2 and TRBJ1-1; TRBD1 is a possible D gene (6 bases). The germline gives CDR1 SNHLY, CDR2 FYNNEI. V lost 6 bases and J 4 bases, leaving 15 bases between the germline ends. This CDR3 comprises 14 residues. Here the CDR3 reads CASRTGTSFTEAFF. As DNA, the CDR3 is TGTGCCAGCAGGACAGGCACCTCATTCACTGAAGCTTTCTTT.

The chain carries TRBV7-3 and TRBJ1-1, with 8 bases fitting TRBD1. This CDR3 has 15 residues. J gave up 4 bases and V 5 bases, and 9 bases lay outside the gene matches. Germline CDR1 and CDR2: SGHTA and FQGTGA. The CDR3 nucleotides are TGTGCCAGCAGCCCCTCGACAGGGGTAGGCACTGAAGCTTTCTTT. It yields the protein CASSPSTGVGTEAFF.

This clone has a single count. The chain combines TRBV2 with TRBJ2-7; no clear D gene. V shed 4 bases and J shed 0 bases, with 10 bases lying between them. The CDR3 is 14 residues long. The germline V gene has CDR1 SNHLY and CDR2 FYNNEI. The CDR3 DNA follows: TGTGCCAGCAGTGGGACCCAGTACTCCTACGAGCAGTACTTC. This encodes CASSGTQYSYEQYF.

This clone is deemed medium-sized (0.01 to 0.1%). The V and J genes are TRBV28 and TRBJ2-2; 10 bases fit TRBD1. This CDR3 is 16 amino acids long. V was pared by 6 bases and J by 1 base, with 5 bases of the junction left unmatched. Germline CDR1 reads MDHEN; CDR2 reads SYDVKM. The CDR3 reads CASSRRTGGNTGELFF. For the CDR3, the DNA is TGTGCCAGCAGCCGGCGGACAGGGGGGAACACCGGGGAGCTGTTTTTT.

This clone was seen a handful of times. The chain recombines TRBV5-8 with TRBJ2-7, with D perhaps matching TRBD1 (5 bases). With 4 bases removed from V and 4 bases from J, the gap between germline ends came to 12 bases. The germline V gene encodes CDR1 SGHTS and CDR2 YDEGEE. The CDR3 consists of 13 residues. The CDR3, as DNA: TGTGCCAGCAGCAAAGTTTCAGGGTACGAGCAGTACTTC. As protein: CASSKVSGYEQYF.

This rearrangement joins TRBV4-3 to TRBJ2-7, with D perhaps given as TRBD1 or TRBD2 (5 bases each). V shed 2 bases and J shed 2 bases, with 13 bases lying between them. The CDR3 extends over 15 amino acids. Germline-derived CDR1 and CDR2 are LGHNA and YSLEER. In DNA, the CDR3 is TGCGCCAGCAGCCAACTATTCGGGGCTGCCTACGAGCAGTACTTC. It yields the protein CASSQLFGAAYEQYF.